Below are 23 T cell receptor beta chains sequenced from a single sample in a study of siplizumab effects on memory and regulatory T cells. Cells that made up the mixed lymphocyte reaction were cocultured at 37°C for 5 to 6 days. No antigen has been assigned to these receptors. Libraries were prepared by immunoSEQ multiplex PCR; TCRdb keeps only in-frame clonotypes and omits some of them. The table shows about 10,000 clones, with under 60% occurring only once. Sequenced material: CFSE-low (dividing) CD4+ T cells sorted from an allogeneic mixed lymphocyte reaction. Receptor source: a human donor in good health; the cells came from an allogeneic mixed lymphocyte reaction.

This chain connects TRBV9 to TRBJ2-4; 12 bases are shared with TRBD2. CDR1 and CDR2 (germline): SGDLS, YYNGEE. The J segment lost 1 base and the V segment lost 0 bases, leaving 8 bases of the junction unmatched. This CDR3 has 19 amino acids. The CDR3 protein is CASSVDPLAGGGAKNIQYF. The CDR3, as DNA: TGTGCCAGCAGCGTAGATCCACTAGCGGGAGGTGGGGCCAAAAACATTCAGTACTTC.

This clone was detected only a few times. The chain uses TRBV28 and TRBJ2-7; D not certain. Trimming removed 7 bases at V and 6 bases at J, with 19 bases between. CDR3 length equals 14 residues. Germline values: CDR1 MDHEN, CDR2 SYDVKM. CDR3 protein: CASTHRVASGEQYF. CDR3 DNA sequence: TGTGCCAGCACCCATCGAGTAGCATCCGGCGAGCAGTACTTC.

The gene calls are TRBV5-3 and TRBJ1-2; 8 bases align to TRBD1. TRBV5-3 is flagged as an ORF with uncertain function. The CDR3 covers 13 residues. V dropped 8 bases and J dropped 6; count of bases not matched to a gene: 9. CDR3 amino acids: CASSPRTGNGYTF. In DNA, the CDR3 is TGTGCCAGCAGCCCTAGGACAGGGAATGGCTACACCTTC.

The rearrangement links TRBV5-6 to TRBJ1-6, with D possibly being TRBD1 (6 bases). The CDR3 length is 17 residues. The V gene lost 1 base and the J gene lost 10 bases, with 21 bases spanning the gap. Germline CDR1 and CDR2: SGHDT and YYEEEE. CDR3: CASSLPNPGTRGSPLHF. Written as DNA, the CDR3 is TGTGCCAGCAGCTTGCCCAATCCGGGGACACGGGGGTCACCCCTCCACTTT.

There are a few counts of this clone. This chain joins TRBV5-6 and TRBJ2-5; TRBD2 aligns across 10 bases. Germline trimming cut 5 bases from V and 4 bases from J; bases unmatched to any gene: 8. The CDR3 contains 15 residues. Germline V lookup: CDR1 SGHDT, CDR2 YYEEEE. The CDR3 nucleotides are TGTGCCAGCAGTCCCCTAGCGGGAGTTCGAGAGACCCAGTACTTC. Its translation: CASSPLAGVRETQYF.

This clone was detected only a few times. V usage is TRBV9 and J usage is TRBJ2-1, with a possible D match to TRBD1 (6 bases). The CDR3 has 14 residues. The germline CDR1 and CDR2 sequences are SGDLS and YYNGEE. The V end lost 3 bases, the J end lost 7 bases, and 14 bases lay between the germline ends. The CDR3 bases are TGTGCCAGCAGCGCCGGGACAATTGGAAATGAGCAGTTCTTC. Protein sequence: CASSAGTIGNEQFF.

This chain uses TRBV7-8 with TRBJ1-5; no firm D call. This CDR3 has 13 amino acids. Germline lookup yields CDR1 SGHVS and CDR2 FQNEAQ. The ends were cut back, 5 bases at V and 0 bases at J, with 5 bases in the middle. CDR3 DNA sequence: TGTGCCAGCAGCATGAATAGCAATCAGCCCCAGCATTTT. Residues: CASSMNSNQPQHF.

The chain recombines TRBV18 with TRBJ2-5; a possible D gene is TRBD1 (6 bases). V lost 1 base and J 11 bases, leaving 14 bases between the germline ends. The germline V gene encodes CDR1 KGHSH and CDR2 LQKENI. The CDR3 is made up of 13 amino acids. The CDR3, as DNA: TGTGCCAGCTCACCACTACAGGGTTCGGAGCAGTACTTC. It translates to CASSPLQGSEQYF.

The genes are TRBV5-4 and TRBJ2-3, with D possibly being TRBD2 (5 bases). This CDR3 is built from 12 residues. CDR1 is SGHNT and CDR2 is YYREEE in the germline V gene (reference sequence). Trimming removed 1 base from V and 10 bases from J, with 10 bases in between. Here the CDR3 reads CASSLSTTAQYF. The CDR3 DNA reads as TGTGCCAGCAGCTTGTCGACTACCGCGCAGTATTTT.

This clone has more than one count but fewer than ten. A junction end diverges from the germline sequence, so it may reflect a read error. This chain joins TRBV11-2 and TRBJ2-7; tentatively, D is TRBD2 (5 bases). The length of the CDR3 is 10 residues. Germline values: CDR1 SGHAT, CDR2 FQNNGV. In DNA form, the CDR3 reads TGTGCCAGCAGCTTAGGGTTTGAGCGGTTC. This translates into CASSLGFERF.

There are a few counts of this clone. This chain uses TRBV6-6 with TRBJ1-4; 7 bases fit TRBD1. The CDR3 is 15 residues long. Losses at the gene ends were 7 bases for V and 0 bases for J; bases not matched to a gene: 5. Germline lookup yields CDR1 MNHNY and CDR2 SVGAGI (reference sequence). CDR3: CASTRDSSTNEKLFF. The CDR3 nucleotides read TGTGCCAGCACCCGGGACAGCTCAACTAATGAAAAACTGTTTTTT.

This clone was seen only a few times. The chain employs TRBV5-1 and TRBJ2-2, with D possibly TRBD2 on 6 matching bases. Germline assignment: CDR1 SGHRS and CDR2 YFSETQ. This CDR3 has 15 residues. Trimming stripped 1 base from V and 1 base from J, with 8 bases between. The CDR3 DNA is TGCGCCAGCAGCTTGCTAGCGAAGAACACCGGGGAGCTGTTTTTT. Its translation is CASSLLAKNTGELFF.

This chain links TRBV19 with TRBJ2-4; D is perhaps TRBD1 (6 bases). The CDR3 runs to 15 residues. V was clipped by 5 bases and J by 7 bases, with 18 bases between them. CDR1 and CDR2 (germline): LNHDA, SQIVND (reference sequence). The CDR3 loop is CASSLDGQPVNIQYF. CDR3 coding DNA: TGTGCCAGTAGTTTGGACGGACAGCCTGTTAACATTCAGTACTTC. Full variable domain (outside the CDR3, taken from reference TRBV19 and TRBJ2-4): DGGITQSPKYLFRKEGQNVTLSCEQNLNHDAMYWYRQDPGQGLRLIYYSQIVNDFQKGDIAEGYSVSREKKESFPLTVTSAQKNPTAFYLCASSLDGQPVNIQYFGAGTRLSVL.

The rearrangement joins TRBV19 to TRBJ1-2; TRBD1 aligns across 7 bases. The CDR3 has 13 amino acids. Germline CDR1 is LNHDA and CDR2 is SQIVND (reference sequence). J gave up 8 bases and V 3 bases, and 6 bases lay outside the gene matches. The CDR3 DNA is TGTGCCAGTAGTATGGAGGGACAGAGAGGCTACACCTTC. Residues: CASSMEGQRGYTF. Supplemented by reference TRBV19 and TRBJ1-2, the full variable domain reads DGGITQSPKYLFRKEGQNVTLSCEQNLNHDAMYWYRQDPGQGLRLIYYSQIVNDFQKGDIAEGYSVSREKKESFPLTVTSAQKNPTAFYLCASSMEGQRGYTFGSGTRLTVV.

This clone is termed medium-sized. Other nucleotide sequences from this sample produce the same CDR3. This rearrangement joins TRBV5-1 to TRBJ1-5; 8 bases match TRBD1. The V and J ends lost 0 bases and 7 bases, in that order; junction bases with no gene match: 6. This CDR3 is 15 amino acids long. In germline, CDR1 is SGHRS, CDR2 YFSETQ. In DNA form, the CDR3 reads TGCGCCAGCAGCTTGGGGACAGGGCGCGGGCAGCCCCAGCATTTT. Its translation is CASSLGTGRGQPQHF.

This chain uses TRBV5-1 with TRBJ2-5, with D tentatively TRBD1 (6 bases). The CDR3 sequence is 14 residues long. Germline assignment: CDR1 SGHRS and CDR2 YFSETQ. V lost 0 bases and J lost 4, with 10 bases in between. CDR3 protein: CASSLGGRRETQYF. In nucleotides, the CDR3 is TGCGCCAGCAGCTTGGGGGGGCGTAGAGAGACCCAGTACTTC. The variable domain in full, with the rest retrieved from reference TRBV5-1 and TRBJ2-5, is KAGVTQTPRYLIKTRGQQVTLSCSPISGHRSVSWYQQTPGQGLQFLFEYFSETQRNKGNFPGRFSGRQFSNSRSEMNVSTLELGDSALYLCASSLGGRRETQYFGPGTRLLVL.

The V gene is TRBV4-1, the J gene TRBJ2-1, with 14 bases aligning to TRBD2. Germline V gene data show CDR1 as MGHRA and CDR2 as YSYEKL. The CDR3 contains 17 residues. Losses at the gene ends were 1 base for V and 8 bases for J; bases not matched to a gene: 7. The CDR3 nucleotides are TGCGCCAGCAGCCAAGTTTCGACTAGCGGGAGGGCCCATGAGCAGTTCTTC. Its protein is CASSQVSTSGRAHEQFF.

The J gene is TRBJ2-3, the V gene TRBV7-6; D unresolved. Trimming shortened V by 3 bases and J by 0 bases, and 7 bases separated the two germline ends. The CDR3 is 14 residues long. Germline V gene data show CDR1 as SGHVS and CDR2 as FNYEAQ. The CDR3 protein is CASSFGSSTDTQYF. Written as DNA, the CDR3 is TGTGCCAGCAGCTTCGGAAGCAGCACAGATACGCAGTATTTT.

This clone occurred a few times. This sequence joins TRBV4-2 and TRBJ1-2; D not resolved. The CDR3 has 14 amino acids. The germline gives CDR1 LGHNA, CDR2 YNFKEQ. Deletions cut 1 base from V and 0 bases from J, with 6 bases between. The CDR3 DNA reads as TGTGCCAGCAGCCAAGGTCGGGCTAACTATGGCTACACCTTC. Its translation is CASSQGRANYGYTF.

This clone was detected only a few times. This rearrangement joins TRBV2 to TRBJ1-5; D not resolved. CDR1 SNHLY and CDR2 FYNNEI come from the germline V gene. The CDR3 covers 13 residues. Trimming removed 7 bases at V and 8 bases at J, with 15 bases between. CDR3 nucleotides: TGTGCCAGCAAGGGAACGGCGCTGGAGCCCCAGCATTTT. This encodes CASKGTALEPQHF.

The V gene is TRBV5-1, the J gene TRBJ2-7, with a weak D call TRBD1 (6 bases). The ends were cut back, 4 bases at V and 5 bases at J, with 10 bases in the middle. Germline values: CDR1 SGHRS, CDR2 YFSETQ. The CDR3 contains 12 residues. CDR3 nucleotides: TGCGCCAGCAGCCAGGGGATCCACGAGCAGTACTTC. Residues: CASSQGIHEQYF.

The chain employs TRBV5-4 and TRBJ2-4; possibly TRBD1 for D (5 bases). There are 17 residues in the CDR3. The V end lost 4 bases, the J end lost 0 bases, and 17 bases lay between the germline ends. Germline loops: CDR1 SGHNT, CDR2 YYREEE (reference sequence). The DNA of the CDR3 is TGTGCCAGCAGCCCTGATCAGGGAAACATAGCCAAAAACATTCAGTACTTC. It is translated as CASSPDQGNIAKNIQYF.

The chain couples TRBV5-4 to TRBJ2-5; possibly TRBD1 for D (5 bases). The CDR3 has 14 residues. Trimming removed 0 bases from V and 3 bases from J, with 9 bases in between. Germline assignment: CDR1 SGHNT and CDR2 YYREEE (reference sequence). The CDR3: CASSLVGREETQYF. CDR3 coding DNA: TGTGCCAGCAGCTTGGTAGGCAGGGAAGAGACCCAGTACTTC. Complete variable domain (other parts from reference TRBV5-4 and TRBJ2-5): ETGVTQSPTHLIKTRGQQVTLRCSSQSGHNTVSWYQQALGQGPQFIFQYYREEENGRGNFPPRFSGLQFPNYSSELNVNALELDDSALYLCASSLVGREETQYFGPGTRLLVL.